These T cell receptor beta chains were read from a single sample in a study of blood T cells in healthy people across ages. Each CDR3 protein is one row after TCRdb ran MiXCR on the 5' RACE reads. The profile shows 600,000 to 650,000 distinct CDR3 sequences, about 54% of them singletons. The sample consisted of blood. All receptors come from a man aged 55-75 years in good health. The CDR3 runs from the conserved cysteine through the conserved F or W. D genes are given only for firm matches. The listing skips clone size in some rows; elsewhere it reads once, few, many or a size class.

TRBV4-1	TRBD1	TRBJ1-6	-	CASNPSRGQGYNSPLHF	TGCGCCAGCAACCCCTCGAGGGGACAGGGGTATAATTCACCCCTCCACTTT
TRBV18	TRBD2	TRBJ2-1	-	CASSPSGGALAEQFF	TGTGCCAGCTCACCTAGCGGGGGGGCCTTGGCTGAGCAGTTCTTC
TRBV12-3/TRBV12-4	TRBD1	TRBJ2-5	-	CASSYGDRGGETQYF	TGTGCCAGCAGTTACGGGGACAGGGGCGGGGAGACCCAGTACTTC
TRBV7-9	-	TRBJ2-7	-	CASSQDSNYEQYF	TGTGCCAGCAGCCAAGACTCGAACTACGAGCAGTACTTC
TRBV24-1	-	TRBJ2-3	many	CATSDWKDNTQYF	TGTGCCACCAGTGATTGGAAGGATAATACGCAGTATTTT
TRBV2	-	TRBJ1-6	-	CASSDRQENSPLHF	TGTGCCAGCAGTGATAGGCAGGAAAATTCACCCCTCCACTTT
TRBV2	TRBD2	TRBJ2-3	-	CASRGLAPDTQYF	TGTGCCAGCAGGGGACTAGCTCCCGATACGCAGTATTTT
TRBV29-1	-	TRBJ1-2	-	CSVADPSYGYTF	TGCAGCGTTGCGGACCCGAGCTATGGCTACACCTTC
TRBV20-1	-	TRBJ1-2	-	CSARDSRRGSGYTF	TGCAGTGCTAGAGATAGTAGGAGGGGATCCGGCTACACCTTC
TRBV10-3	-	TRBJ2-2	-	CAISESSNTGELFF	TGTGCCATCAGTGAGTCGAGTAACACCGGGGAGCTGTTTTTT
TRBV12-3/TRBV12-4	-	TRBJ2-5	-	CASKGGPNQETQYF	TGTGCCAGCAAGGGGGGGCCGAACCAAGAGACCCAGTACTTC
TRBV29-1	TRBD2	TRBJ2-5	-	CGVERRGGLETQYF	TGCGGCGTTGAACGGCGGGGGGGCTTAGAGACCCAGTACTTC
TRBV7-2	-	TRBJ1-6	-	CASSLGNVASPLHF	TGTGCCAGCAGCTTAGGGAATGTAGCTTCACCCCTCCACTTT
TRBV10-1	-	TRBJ2-7	-	CASSESRGIDEQYF	TGCGCCAGCAGTGAGTCGAGGGGGATAGACGAGCAGTACTTC
TRBV25-1	TRBD1	TRBJ1-1	-	CASSAADRGNTEAFF	TGTGCCAGCAGTGCGGCAGACAGGGGTAACACTGAAGCTTTCTTT
TRBV13	-	TRBJ2-5	-	CASSSLATEETQYF	TGTGCCAGCAGCTCACTAGCCACCGAAGAGACCCAGTACTTC
TRBV20-1	-	TRBJ2-5	many	CSAREVQETQYF	TGCAGTGCTAGGGAAGTTCAAGAGACCCAGTACTTC
TRBV2	-	TRBJ2-5	few	CASSERRMETQYF	TGTGCCAGCAGTGAGCGCAGAATGGAGACCCAGTACTTC